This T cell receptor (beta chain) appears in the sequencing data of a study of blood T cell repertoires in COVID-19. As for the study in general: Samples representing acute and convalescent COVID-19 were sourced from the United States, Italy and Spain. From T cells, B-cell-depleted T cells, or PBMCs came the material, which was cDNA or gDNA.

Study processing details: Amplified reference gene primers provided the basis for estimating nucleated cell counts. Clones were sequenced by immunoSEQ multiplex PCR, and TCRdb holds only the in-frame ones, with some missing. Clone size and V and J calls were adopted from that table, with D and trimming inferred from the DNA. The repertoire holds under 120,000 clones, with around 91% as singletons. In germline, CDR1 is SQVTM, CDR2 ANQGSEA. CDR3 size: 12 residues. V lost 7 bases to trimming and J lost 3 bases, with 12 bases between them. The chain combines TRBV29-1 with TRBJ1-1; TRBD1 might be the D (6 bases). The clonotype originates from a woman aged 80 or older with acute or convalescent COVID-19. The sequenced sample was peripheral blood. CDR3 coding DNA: TGCAGCGCTGGACAGACAGACACTGAAGCTTTCTTT. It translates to CSAGQTDTEAFF.